The T cell receptor (beta chain) under discussion was sequenced for a study of human T cells and chemical hapten exposure. Study-level information: Patients' scalps got diphenylcyclopropenone weekly throughout the approximately 25-week study.

Described time point: patch test 2, 6 weeks after DPC sensitization. Treatment here: therapeutic diphenylcyclopropenone sensitization with weekly scalp DPC. Researchers sampled blood before each patch test went on. Library preparation tagged each individual cDNA molecule with a unique molecular identifier. TCRdb ran MiXCR on the RACE reads and lists one entry per CDR3 protein. The profile shows nearly 85,000 distinct CDR3 sequences, roughly 11% of them singletons. This clonotype appeared many times. Its antigen is currently unknown. Between the trimmed V and J ends, which lost 3 bases and 8 bases, there was a span of 17 bases. The germline CDR1 and CDR2 sequences are SGHVS and FQNEAQ. The CDR3 has 15 amino acids. Study-level points and caveats: Relative to control repertoires, expanded TCRs gave rise to significantly more large CDR3 similarity clusters.

The chain uses TRBV7-8 and TRBJ2-1; perhaps D is TRBD1 or TRBD2 (5 bases each). The material sequenced was whole blood, taken in connection with sensitization to the hapten diphenylcyclopropenone (DPC). The receptor was derived from a man younger than 35 with alopecia areata. Some clones in this sample may be carry-over from other donors' samples. The CDR3 sequence is CASSFLRVGRDEQFF. The CDR3, as DNA: TGTGCCAGCAGCTTCTTGCGGGTGGGGCGGGATGAGCAGTTCTTC.